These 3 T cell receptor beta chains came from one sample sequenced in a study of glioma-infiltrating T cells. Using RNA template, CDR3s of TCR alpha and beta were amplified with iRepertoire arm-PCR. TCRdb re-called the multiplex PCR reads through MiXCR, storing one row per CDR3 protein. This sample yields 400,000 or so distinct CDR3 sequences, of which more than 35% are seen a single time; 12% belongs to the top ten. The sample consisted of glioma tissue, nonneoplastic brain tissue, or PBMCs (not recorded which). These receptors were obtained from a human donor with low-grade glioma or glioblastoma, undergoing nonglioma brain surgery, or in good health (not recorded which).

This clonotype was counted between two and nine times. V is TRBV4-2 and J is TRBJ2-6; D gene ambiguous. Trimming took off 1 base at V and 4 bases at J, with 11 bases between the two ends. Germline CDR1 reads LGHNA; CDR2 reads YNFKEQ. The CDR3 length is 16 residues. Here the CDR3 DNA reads TGTGCCAGCAGCCAAGTTCATCGGGTCGGGGCCAACGTCCTGACTTTC. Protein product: CASSQVHRVGANVLTF.

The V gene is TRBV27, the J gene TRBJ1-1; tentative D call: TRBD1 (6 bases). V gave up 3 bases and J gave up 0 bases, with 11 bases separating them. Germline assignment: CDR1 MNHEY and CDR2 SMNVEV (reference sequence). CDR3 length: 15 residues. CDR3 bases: TGTGCCAGCAGTTTCGGTGGGACAATGAACACTGAAGCTTTCTTT. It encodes CASSFGGTMNTEAFF.

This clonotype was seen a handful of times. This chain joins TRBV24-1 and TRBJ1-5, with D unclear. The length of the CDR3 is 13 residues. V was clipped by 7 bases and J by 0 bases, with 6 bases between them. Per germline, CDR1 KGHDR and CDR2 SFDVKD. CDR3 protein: CATSHYSNQPQHF. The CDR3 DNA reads TGTGCCACCAGCCATTATAGCAATCAGCCCCAGCATTTT.